The 22 T cell receptor beta chains listed next were all sequenced from one sample in a study of blood T cell repertoires in COVID-19. TCRdb's table, derived via immunoSEQ multiplex PCR, lists solely in-frame clones and lacks some. Of about 180,000 clones in the sample, 86% were seen once. Sequencing was done on a sample of PBMCs or T cells enriched from blood (not recorded which). The receptors stem from a woman aged 30 to 39 who had recovered from COVID-19.

This clone occurred a few times. This chain links TRBV7-2 with TRBJ2-7; 7 bases line up with TRBD1. The germline gives CDR1 SGHTA, CDR2 FQGNSA. Trimming took 5 bases from V and 4 from J; bases not matched to a gene: 8. The CDR3 consists of 14 residues. CDR3 nucleotides: TGTGCCAGCAGCCCCACCGGGACAGATTACGAGCAGTACTTC. Translation gives CASSPTGTDYEQYF.

V usage is TRBV28 and J usage is TRBJ2-1, with D perhaps TRBD1 (5 bases). The germline V gene encodes CDR1 MDHEN and CDR2 SYDVKM. The CDR3 totals 16 residues. V dropped 6 bases and J dropped 0 bases, with 15 bases sitting between them. CDR3 DNA sequence: TGTGCCAGCAGCGACAGTTTCCTAAACTCCTACAATGAGCAGTTCTTC. This gives the protein CASSDSFLNSYNEQFF.

The CDR3 bases are TGTGCCAGCAGTGTGGAAGGTAACAGTGAAAAACTGTTTTTT. Translated, it gives CASSVEGNSEKLFF. The rearrangement uses TRBV25-1 and TRBJ1-4; D call uncertain. Trimming pared 4 bases from V and 7 bases from J, leaving 13 bases between. In germline, CDR1 is MGHDK, CDR2 SYGVNS. The CDR3 is 14 amino acids.

This rearrangement joins TRBV28 to TRBJ2-7; 8 bases match TRBD1. The V gene end was trimmed by 6 bases and the J gene end by 1 base; junction bases not matched to a gene: 8. Germline V CDR1 and CDR2: MDHEN, SYDVKM. This CDR3 region has 15 residues. The CDR3 sequence is CASSPRDRKSYEQYF. CDR3 DNA sequence: TGTGCCAGCAGCCCCCGGGACAGGAAATCCTACGAGCAGTACTTC. Drawing the rest from reference TRBV28 and TRBJ2-7, the complete variable domain is DVKVTQSSRYLVKRTGEKVFLECVQDMDHENMFWYRQDPGLGLRLIYFSYDVKMKEKGDIPEGYSVSREKKERFSLILESASTNQTSMYLCASSPRDRKSYEQYFGPGTRLTVT.

In DNA form, the CDR3 reads TGTGCCAGCAGCTCTAAAGGGGACAGCCAAGAGACCCAGTACTTC. Its protein product is CASSSKGDSQETQYF. This chain links TRBV7-2 with TRBJ2-5; 7 bases are a match to TRBD1. The length of the CDR3 is 15 residues. J gave up 1 base and V 4 bases, and 6 bases lay outside the gene matches. Germline CDR1 SGHTA, CDR2 FQGNSA.

The chain uses TRBV9 and TRBJ1-3; D may be TRBD1 (6 bases). V was cut by 0 bases and J by 7 bases, with 11 bases left in between. Germline CDR1 is SGDLS and CDR2 is YYNGEE. This CDR3 is 14 amino acids long. CDR3 sequence (DNA): TGTGCCAGCAGCGTAGCTACAGGGTCGAACACCATATATTTT. Translation gives CASSVATGSNTIYF. The variable domain in full, completed from reference TRBV9 and TRBJ1-3, reads DSGVTQTPKHLITATGQRVTLRCSPRSGDLSVYWYQQSLDQGLQFLIQYYNGEERAKGNILERFSAQQFPDLHSELNLSSLELGDSALYFCASSVATGSNTIYFGEGSWLTVV.

The chain links TRBV18 to TRBJ2-1; 7 nucleotides agree with TRBD2. The CDR3 runs 15 residues. In germline, CDR1 is KGHSH, CDR2 LQKENI. V shed 5 bases, J shed 3 bases, and the junction held 7 bases outside the gene matches. The CDR3 region has the DNA TGTGCCAGCTCATCCGTGGGAGGGAACTACAATGAGCAGTTCTTC. It encodes CASSSVGGNYNEQFF. Using reference TRBV18 and TRBJ2-1 for the parts outside the CDR3, the full variable domain is NAGVMQNPRHLVRRRGQEARLRCSPMKGHSHVYWYRQLPEEGLKFMVYLQKENIIDESGMPKERFSAEFPKEGPSILRIQQVVRGDSAAYFCASSSVGGNYNEQFFGPGTRLTVL.

This chain connects TRBV6-5 to TRBJ2-7; D is uncertain. The CDR3 has 11 amino acids. Between the trimmed V and J ends, which lost 2 bases and 6 bases, there was a span of 5 bases. The germline V gene encodes CDR1 MNHEY and CDR2 SVGAGI. This CDR3 is CASSYGPEQYF. Here the CDR3 DNA reads TGTGCCAGCAGTTACGGGCCCGAGCAGTACTTC.

The J gene is TRBJ1-2, the V gene TRBV30; D possibly corresponds to TRBD1 (5 bases). The germline V gene has CDR1 GTSNPN and CDR2 SVGIG (reference sequence). The CDR3 consists of 17 residues. V dropped 1 base and J dropped 8 bases, with 26 bases sitting between them. The CDR3 region is CAWSESTELGGLDGYTF. Here the CDR3 DNA reads TGTGCCTGGAGTGAATCGACAGAACTGGGCGGTTTGGACGGCTACACCTTC.

V and J are TRBV14 and TRBJ2-1; 10 bases map to TRBD2. CDR3 length: 21 amino acids. V shed 3 bases, J shed 0 bases, and the junction held 17 bases outside the gene matches. Germline V gives CDR1 SGHDN, CDR2 FVKESK. In DNA, the CDR3 is TGTGCCAGCAGCCACCCCCGAGGGATAGCGGGAGGTCCCAGCTCCTACAATGAGCAGTTCTTC. It specifies CASSHPRGIAGGPSSYNEQFF.

V gene TRBV18 combines with J gene TRBJ1-2; the D is unclear. Germline V gene lookup returns CDR1 KGHSH and CDR2 LQKENI. This CDR3 is 15 amino acids long. The V and J ends lost 3 bases and 2 bases respectively, with 13 bases between them. CDR3 sequence reads: CASSPTAGRNYGYTF. The CDR3 bases are TGTGCCAGCTCACCTACGGCGGGGAGGAACTATGGCTACACCTTC. The variable domain in full, completed from reference TRBV18 and TRBJ1-2, reads NAGVMQNPRHLVRRRGQEARLRCSPMKGHSHVYWYRQLPEEGLKFMVYLQKENIIDESGMPKERFSAEFPKEGPSILRIQQVVRGDSAAYFCASSPTAGRNYGYTFGSGTRLTVV.

The rearrangement links TRBV4-1 to TRBJ1-6; D gene ambiguous. The germline V gene has CDR1 MGHRA and CDR2 YSYEKL. V gave up 3 bases and J gave up 6 bases, with 3 bases separating them. CDR3 size: 12 residues. CDR3: CASSQANSPLHF. CDR3 nucleotides: TGCGCCAGCAGCCAGGCTAATTCACCCCTCCACTTT.

The chain employs TRBV21-1 and TRBJ2-7; TRBD1 is the table's D call, not checked against the DNA. TRBV21-1 represents a pseudogene. CDR3 length equals 14 residues. The CDR3 loop reads CASRRDREAYEQYF. Here the CDR3 DNA reads TGTGCCAGCAGAAGAGACAGGGAGGCCTACGAGCAGTACTTC.

A few counts support this clone. The CDR3 loop reads CASSSHTGTSGREQFF. CDR3 sequence (DNA): TGTGCCAGCAGTTCCCACACGGGGACTAGCGGGAGAGAGCAGTTCTTC. The chain has TRBV6-5 and TRBJ2-1; 14 nucleotides match TRBD2. CDR1 and CDR2 (germline): MNHEY, SVGAGI. This CDR3 has 16 amino acids. Unmatched junction bases numbered 9, after V lost 4 bases and J lost 10 bases.

This chain uses TRBV27 with TRBJ1-1, with 9 bases fitting TRBD1. J lost 5 bases, V lost 6 bases, and 10 bases had no gene match. CDR1 and CDR2 from the germline V gene are MNHEY and SMNVEV (reference sequence). This CDR3 has 15 residues. CDR3 sequence (DNA): TGTGCCAGCAGATCCCCGGGACAGGGAAAAACTGAAGCTTTCTTT. It yields the protein CASRSPGQGKTEAFF.

This clone was seen only a few times. The chain combines TRBV6-6 with TRBJ1-2; D gene uncertain. The CDR3 is made up of 15 amino acids. V lost 0 bases to trimming and J lost 8 bases, with 16 bases between them. CDR1 and CDR2 (germline): MNHNY, SVGAGI (reference sequence). In nucleotides, the CDR3 is TGTGCCAGCAGTTACTCGATGAGCGGGCTGGGAGGCTACACCTTC. Its translation: CASSYSMSGLGGYTF.

The rearrangement uses TRBV11-3 and TRBJ2-1, with TRBD2 as a possible D gene (6 bases). Trimming removed 8 bases at V and 15 bases at J, with 20 bases between. The CDR3 consists of 12 residues. Germline V gene sequence: CDR1 SGHNT, CDR2 YENEEA. The DNA of the CDR3 is TGTGCCAGCTCCCTTAGTGGTGGGGAGGCGTTCTTC. Its translation: CASSLSGGEAFF.

The J gene is TRBJ2-5, the V gene TRBV5-1; 7 nucleotides align to TRBD2. Germline V gene lookup returns CDR1 SGHRS and CDR2 YFSETQ. This CDR3 region has 17 residues. V lost 1 base and J lost 1; bases outside the gene matches: 10. CDR3 coding DNA: TGCGCCAGCAGCTTGTCAGGGTACGGGGAGGGCCAAGAGACCCAGTACTTC. Amino acid sequence: CASSLSGYGEGQETQYF.

The chain combines TRBV9 with TRBJ2-7; TRBD1 aligns across 7 bases. Germline trimming cut 4 bases from V and 5 bases from J; bases unmatched to any gene: 9. The CDR3 is made up of 14 amino acids. CDR1 is SGDLS and CDR2 is YYNGEE in the germline V gene. As DNA, the CDR3 is TGTGCCAGCAGCTCCTGGACAGGACGAGACGAGCAGTACTTC. This codes for CASSSWTGRDEQYF.

The chain has TRBV28 and TRBJ1-2; TRBD1 agrees at 9 bases. In germline, CDR1 is MDHEN, CDR2 SYDVKM. The V and J ends lost 1 base and 3 bases, in that order; junction bases with no gene match: 3. The length of the CDR3 is 15 residues. For the CDR3, the DNA is TGTGCCAGCAGTTTATCCCGGACAGGGGACTATGGCTACACCTTC. Protein product: CASSLSRTGDYGYTF.

The sample holds a few counts of this clone. The chain couples TRBV28 to TRBJ2-1; D remains ambiguous. Per germline, CDR1 MDHEN and CDR2 SYDVKM. The V end was cut by 5 bases, the J end by 4 bases, with 12 bases between. The CDR3 consists of 14 residues. CDR3: CASSPLVSYNEQFF. Written as DNA, the CDR3 is TGTGCCAGCAGTCCCCTAGTATCATACAATGAGCAGTTCTTC.

This clone was detected only a few times. CDR3 region: CASRPSAGGSYNEQFF. In DNA form, the CDR3 reads TGTGCCAGCAGACCCTCAGCGGGAGGATCCTACAATGAGCAGTTCTTC. The V call is TRBV27, the J call TRBJ2-1; 9 nucleotides agree with TRBD2. The CDR3 totals 16 residues. The junction had 7 bases not matched to a gene; V was cut back by 6 bases and J by 1 base. The germline V gene has CDR1 MNHEY and CDR2 SMNVEV (reference sequence).